This entry features one TCR beta chain sequence. Its antigen is not identified. J was trimmed by 5 bases and V by 2 bases; bases with no gene match: 11. The CDR3 covers 16 residues. Germline loops: CDR1 SQVTM, CDR2 ANQGSEA. This specimen comes from a study of T-cell reconstitution after alpha-beta-depleted transplantation in children. Findings and caveats of the study: From newly produced T cells came most of the T-cell counts and diversity one year after transplant. As was reported, about two months after transplant, alpha-beta T cells came from several hundred expanded graft clones.

Construction of the TCRbeta library involved unique molecular identifiers. TCRdb used MiXCR to reprocess the PCR reads, holding one entry per CDR3 protein. The data show hundreds of thousands of distinct CDR3 sequences, about an eighth seen once. The sequence was collected from a male patient younger than 18 who had a stem cell transplant for acute myeloid leukemia, so the T cells may come from the graft donor. Specimen: PBMCs, mostly from graft donor cells, collected 360 days after TCRalphabeta/CD19-depleted stem cell transplant. The V and J genes are TRBV29-1 and TRBJ2-2; 7 nucleotides align to TRBD2. The CDR3 is CSVERESGIRTGELFF. The CDR3 nucleotides read TGCAGCGTTGAACGGGAGAGCGGGATTCGGACCGGGGAGCTGTTTTTT.